This entry concerns a single T cell receptor beta chain. Control patients had untreated stable or active relapsing-remitting multiple sclerosis by revised McDonald criteria. Germline V gives CDR1 GTSNPN, CDR2 SVGIG (reference sequence). This CDR3 comprises 14 residues. Unmatched junction bases numbered 6, after V lost 1 base and J lost 4 bases. The authors reverse transcribed about 0.5 to 1 ug RNA with random hexamers. TCRdb reprocessed the immunoSEQ multiplex PCR reads with MiXCR, giving one entry per CDR3 protein. In the table there are approximately 150,000 distinct CDR3 sequences, roughly 94% of which are singletons. The entry originates in a study of CD8 T cells in Susac syndrome.

Source material: CD4+ T cells from PBMCs. The TCR sequence derives from a human donor with multiple sclerosis. V and J are TRBV30 and TRBJ2-7, with TRBD1 matching 8 bases. The CDR3 reads CAWSGDRLGYEQYF. The CDR3 coding sequence is TGTGCCTGGAGTGGGGACAGGTTAGGGTACGAGCAGTACTTC.